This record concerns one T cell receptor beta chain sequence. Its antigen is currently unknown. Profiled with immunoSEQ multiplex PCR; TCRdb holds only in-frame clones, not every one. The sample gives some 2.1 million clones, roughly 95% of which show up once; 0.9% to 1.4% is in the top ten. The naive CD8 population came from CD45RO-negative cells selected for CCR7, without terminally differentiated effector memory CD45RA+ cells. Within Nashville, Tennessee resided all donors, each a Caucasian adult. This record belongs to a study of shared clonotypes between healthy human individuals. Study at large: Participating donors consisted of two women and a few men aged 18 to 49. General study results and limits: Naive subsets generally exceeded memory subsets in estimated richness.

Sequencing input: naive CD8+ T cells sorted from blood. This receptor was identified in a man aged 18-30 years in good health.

The CDR3 sequence is CASSPSQAVSYEQYF. CDR3 nucleotides: TGTGCCAGCTCACCATCCCAGGCCGTCTCCTACGAGCAGTACTTC. The J gene is TRBJ2-7, the V gene TRBV18; D uncertain. Deletions cut 2 bases from V and 0 bases from J, with 11 bases between. This CDR3 is 15 amino acids long. CDR1 and CDR2 (germline): KGHSH, LQKENI.